This TCR beta chain emerged from a study of T cell changes during pregnancy in multiple sclerosis. Per the germline V gene, CDR1 is MRHNA and CDR2 is SNTAGT. V was trimmed by 6 bases and J by 4 bases, leaving 18 bases between them. The length of the CDR3 is 15 residues. TCRdb keeps only in-frame clones here, not all; method: immunoSEQ multiplex PCR. The table shows 93,000 or so clones, with under 95% occurring only once. The V call is TRBV6-4, the J call TRBJ1-1; D gene uncertain. This clonotype was obtained from a female donor with multiple sclerosis, enrolled in a pregnancy study. The sequencing used peripheral blood, collected before pregnancy. The CDR3, as DNA: TGTGCCAGCAGCCCCAAAGCGGGAGCGAGCACTGAAGCTTTCTTT. Its protein is CASSPKAGASTEAFF.